Given below is one TCR beta chain in context. As originally analysed: Amplification of reference gene primers was used by the study to estimate nucleated cell counts. TCRdb's table, derived via immunoSEQ multiplex PCR, lists solely in-frame clones and lacks some. The V and J calls and the clone size are those of that table, but D and trimming were determined from the DNA. The profile covers approximately 200,000 clones, with approximately 88% appearing a single time and 4% taken by the ten largest. The data were obtained in a study of blood T cell repertoires in COVID-19. Study context: From the United States, Italy and Spain came samples of acute and convalescent COVID-19. Sample material is recorded as cDNA or gDNA derived from T cells, B-cell-depleted T cells, or PBMCs.

The V and J ends lost 4 bases and 7 bases, in that order; junction bases with no gene match: 4. Germline V gene lookup returns CDR1 SGHTS and CDR2 YDEGEE. This CDR3 comprises 12 residues. The clonotype originates from a woman in her twenties or thirties with acute or convalescent COVID-19. This chain uses TRBV5-8 with TRBJ1-1; 7 bases match TRBD1. Sequencing was performed on peripheral blood. CDR3 sequence (DNA): TGTGCCAGCAGCGCAAACAGGGGTGAAGCTTTCTTT. This translates into CASSANRGEAFF.